Given below is one T cell receptor beta chain in context. This CDR3 comprises 15 residues. Germline V gives CDR1 MNHNS, CDR2 SASEGT. The V gene end was trimmed by 6 bases and the J gene end by 0 bases; junction bases not matched to a gene: 4. It was the approximately 120-subject validation cohort, separate from the roughly 700-subject first cohort, to which the donors belonged. This entry is derived from a study of cytomegalovirus exposure and HLA in healthy donors. The table came from immunoSEQ multiplex PCR; TCRdb's copy has only in-frame clones and leaves some out. The sample comprises some 170,000 clones, about 89% of which are singletons, and less than 3.5% rests with the top ten.

V is TRBV6-1 and J is TRBJ1-1, with 10 positions matching TRBD1. The source is a man younger than 35 in good health and CMV-seropositive. Sequenced sample: PBMCs. DNA of the CDR3: TGTGCCAGCAGAGGACAGGGGGGTGTGAACACTGAAGCTTTCTTT. Amino acid sequence: CASRGQGGVNTEAFF.